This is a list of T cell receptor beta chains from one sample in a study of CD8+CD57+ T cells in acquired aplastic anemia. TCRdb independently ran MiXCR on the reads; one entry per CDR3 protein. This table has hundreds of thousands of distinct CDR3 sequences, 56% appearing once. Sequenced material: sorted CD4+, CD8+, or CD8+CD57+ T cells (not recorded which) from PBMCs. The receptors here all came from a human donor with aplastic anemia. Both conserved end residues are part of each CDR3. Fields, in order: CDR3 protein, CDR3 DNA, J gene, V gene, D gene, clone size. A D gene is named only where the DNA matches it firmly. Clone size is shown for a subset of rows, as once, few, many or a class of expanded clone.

CDR3aa: CASSARGVADTQYF
CDR3nt: TGTGCCAGCAGCGCTCGAGGCGTGGCAGATACGCAGTATTTT
j_gene: TRBJ2-3
v_gene: TRBV7-3
d_gene: -
abundance: -

CDR3aa: CSAEWTGDLPQHF
CDR3nt: TGCAGTGCAGAATGGACAGGGGACCTGCCCCAGCATTTT
j_gene: TRBJ1-5
v_gene: TRBV20-1
d_gene: TRBD1
abundance: -

CDR3aa: CASSTLQQGEQYF
CDR3nt: TGTGCCAGCAGTACCCTCCAACAAGGAGAGCAGTACTTC
j_gene: TRBJ2-7
v_gene: TRBV12-3/TRBV12-4
d_gene: -
abundance: many

CDR3aa: CASSQRGTGELFF
CDR3nt: TGTGCCAGCAGCCAACGGGGGACCGGGGAGCTGTTTTTT
j_gene: TRBJ2-2
v_gene: TRBV7-6
d_gene: -
abundance: -

CDR3aa: CASSLSTSRGTDTQYF
CDR3nt: TGTGCCAGCAGCTTATCTACTAGCCGTGGCACAGATACGCAGTATTTT
j_gene: TRBJ2-3
v_gene: TRBV7-9
d_gene: -
abundance: many

CDR3aa: CASRPRSQTKSWDYEQYF
CDR3nt: TGTGCCAGTAGGCCCCGTAGCCAAACGAAATCTTGGGACTACGAGCAGTACTTC
j_gene: TRBJ2-7
v_gene: TRBV2
d_gene: -
abundance: few

CDR3aa: CSVGTSGIAPPCSYEQYF
CDR3nt: TGCAGCGTTGGGACTAGCGGGATTGCACCTCCGTGCTCCTACGAGCAGTACTTC
j_gene: TRBJ2-7
v_gene: TRBV29-1
d_gene: TRBD2
abundance: -

CDR3aa: CAISGSTAEVQYF
CDR3nt: TGTGCCATCAGTGGAAGCACAGCTGAAGTGCAGTACTTC
j_gene: TRBJ2-7
v_gene: TRBV10-3
d_gene: -
abundance: many

CDR3aa: CASSFAGTSGRPDEQYF
CDR3nt: TGTGCCAGCAGCTTCGCCGGGACTAGCGGGAGGCCGGACGAGCAGTACTTC
j_gene: TRBJ2-7
v_gene: TRBV11-2
d_gene: TRBD2
abundance: once

CDR3aa: CSAHRVGPQETQYF
CDR3nt: TGCAGTGCCCACAGGGTAGGCCCCCAAGAGACCCAGTACTTC
j_gene: TRBJ2-5
v_gene: TRBV20-1
d_gene: -
abundance: -

CDR3aa: CASSRARLANNEQFF
CDR3nt: TGTGCCAGCAGCCGAGCCCGACTAGCGAACAATGAGCAGTTCTTC
j_gene: TRBJ2-1
v_gene: TRBV7-9
d_gene: TRBD2
abundance: -

CDR3aa: CASSQVRGYEQYF
CDR3nt: TGCGCCAGCAGCCAAGTTCGGGGGTACGAGCAGTACTTC
j_gene: TRBJ2-7
v_gene: TRBV4-1
d_gene: -
abundance: many

CDR3aa: CASSFFGTQIANYGYTF
CDR3nt: TGTGCCAGCAGTTTTTTTGGGACCCAGATAGCTAACTATGGCTACACCTTC
j_gene: TRBJ1-2
v_gene: TRBV12-3/TRBV12-4
d_gene: -
abundance: many

CDR3aa: CDSSPDSYSNQPQHF
CDR3nt: TGTGACAGCAGTCCGGACAGTTATAGCAATCAGCCCCAGCATTTT
j_gene: TRBJ1-5
v_gene: TRBV7-8
d_gene: -
abundance: -

CDR3aa: CSARVAAQITDTQYF
CDR3nt: TGCAGTGCTAGAGTTGCCGCCCAAATCACAGATACGCAGTATTTT
j_gene: TRBJ2-3
v_gene: TRBV20-1
d_gene: -
abundance: many

CDR3aa: CSASPAGVPNEQFF
CDR3nt: TGCAGTGCTAGCCCAGCTGGAGTTCCCAATGAGCAGTTCTTC
j_gene: TRBJ2-1
v_gene: TRBV20-1
d_gene: -
abundance: many

CDR3aa: CASSQGWTGSYGYTF
CDR3nt: TGCGCCAGCAGCCAAGGCTGGACAGGTTCCTATGGCTACACCTTC
j_gene: TRBJ1-2
v_gene: TRBV4-1
d_gene: TRBD1
abundance: -

CDR3aa: CASSLGGPVNEKLFF
CDR3nt: TGTGCCAGCAGCTTAGGGGGGCCGGTAAATGAAAAACTGTTTTTT
j_gene: TRBJ1-4
v_gene: TRBV7-2
d_gene: -
abundance: many

CDR3aa: CSVGLWDGPNTEAFF
CDR3nt: TGCAGCGTTGGGCTGTGGGACGGACCAAACACTGAAGCTTTCTTT
j_gene: TRBJ1-1
v_gene: TRBV29-1
d_gene: -
abundance: -

CDR3aa: CASSLDRGRDTEAFF
CDR3nt: TGTGCCAGCAGCTTAGATAGGGGGCGAGACACTGAAGCTTTCTTT
j_gene: TRBJ1-1
v_gene: TRBV7-3
d_gene: TRBD1
abundance: -

CDR3aa: CAWGTQGASDTQYF
CDR3nt: TGTGCCTGGGGTACACAGGGGGCTTCCGATACGCAGTATTTT
j_gene: TRBJ2-3
v_gene: TRBV30
d_gene: TRBD1
abundance: -

CDR3aa: CAGMGNTEAFF
CDR3nt: TGTGCCGGTATGGGGAACACTGAAGCTTTCTTT
j_gene: TRBJ1-1
v_gene: TRBV7-9
d_gene: -
abundance: -

CDR3aa: CSALDGSEAFF
CDR3nt: TGCAGTGCCCTGGATGGATCGGAAGCGTTCTTC
j_gene: TRBJ2-1
v_gene: TRBV20-1
d_gene: -
abundance: -

CDR3aa: CSAIRDRASTNEKLFF
CDR3nt: TGCAGTGCTATCCGGGACAGGGCCTCAACTAATGAAAAACTGTTTTTT
j_gene: TRBJ1-4
v_gene: TRBV20-1
d_gene: TRBD1
abundance: -

CDR3aa: CASSLGTGEAKTQYF
CDR3nt: TGTGCCAGCAGCTTGGGGACTGGTGAGGCAAAGACCCAGTACTTC
j_gene: TRBJ2-5
v_gene: TRBV7-9
d_gene: -
abundance: few

CDR3aa: CASSVGTTETQYF
CDR3nt: TGTGCCAGCAGCGTAGGGACTACGGAGACCCAGTACTTC
j_gene: TRBJ2-5
v_gene: TRBV9
d_gene: -
abundance: -

CDR3aa: CASSDREFNTGELFF
CDR3nt: TGTGCCAGCAGTGACCGAGAATTTAACACCGGGGAGCTGTTTTTT
j_gene: TRBJ2-2
v_gene: TRBV2
d_gene: -
abundance: many

CDR3aa: CSARLAGAKIFHEQYF
CDR3nt: TGCAGTGCTAGACTAGCGGGGGCTAAGATCTTCCACGAGCAGTACTTC
j_gene: TRBJ2-7
v_gene: TRBV20-1
d_gene: TRBD2
abundance: -

CDR3aa: CASSLRGASTDTQYF
CDR3nt: TGCGCCAGCAGCTTGAGGGGGGCGAGCACAGATACGCAGTATTTT
j_gene: TRBJ2-3
v_gene: TRBV5-1
d_gene: -
abundance: many

CDR3aa: CASSFLASPKITDTQYF
CDR3nt: TGTGCCAGCAGCTTTCTTGCCAGCCCTAAGATCACAGATACGCAGTATTTT
j_gene: TRBJ2-3
v_gene: TRBV7-6
d_gene: -
abundance: -

CDR3aa: CASSQVGQEETQYF
CDR3nt: TGTGCCAGCAGCCAAGTGGGACAAGAAGAGACCCAGTACTTC
j_gene: TRBJ2-5
v_gene: TRBV4-1
d_gene: -
abundance: few

CDR3aa: CATSGGRRSEKLFF
CDR3nt: TGTGCCACCAGTGGAGGCCGACGGAGTGAAAAACTGTTTTTT
j_gene: TRBJ1-4
v_gene: TRBV24-1
d_gene: -
abundance: -

CDR3aa: CASSLGTGITDTQYF
CDR3nt: TGTGCCAGCAGCTTAGGGACAGGGATCACAGATACGCAGTATTTT
j_gene: TRBJ2-3
v_gene: TRBV7-3
d_gene: TRBD1
abundance: many

CDR3aa: CASSVGYPSPSNQPQHF
CDR3nt: TGTGCCAGCAGCGTAGGGTATCCCAGCCCCAGCAATCAGCCCCAGCATTTT
j_gene: TRBJ1-5
v_gene: TRBV9
d_gene: -
abundance: few

CDR3aa: CASKGGTDTQYF
CDR3nt: TGTGCCAGCAAGGGTGGTACAGATACGCAGTATTTT
j_gene: TRBJ2-3
v_gene: TRBV3-1
d_gene: -
abundance: many

CDR3aa: CASSSGLWETQYF
CDR3nt: TGTGCCAGCAGCTCAGGGTTGTGGGAGACCCAGTACTTC
j_gene: TRBJ2-5
v_gene: TRBV7-9
d_gene: -
abundance: many

CDR3aa: CASSFTAGDTEAFF
CDR3nt: TGCGCCAGCAGCTTCACGGCAGGGGACACTGAAGCTTTCTTT
j_gene: TRBJ1-1
v_gene: TRBV5-1
d_gene: -
abundance: once

CDR3aa: CSARVGELFF
CDR3nt: TGCAGTGCTAGAGTGGGGGAGCTGTTTTTT
j_gene: TRBJ2-2
v_gene: TRBV20-1
d_gene: -
abundance: -

CDR3aa: CSAFSGRAGQYF
CDR3nt: TGCAGTGCTTTCAGCGGGAGGGCCGGGCAGTACTTC
j_gene: TRBJ2-7
v_gene: TRBV20-1
d_gene: TRBD2
abundance: -

CDR3aa: CASSDTGRYYGYTF
CDR3nt: TGTGCCAGCAGTGACACCGGAAGGTACTATGGCTACACCTTC
j_gene: TRBJ1-2
v_gene: TRBV25-1
d_gene: -
abundance: many

CDR3aa: CASSVGDPGYNEQFF
CDR3nt: TGTGCCAGCAGCGTAGGTGATCCAGGCTACAATGAGCAGTTCTTC
j_gene: TRBJ2-1
v_gene: TRBV9
d_gene: -
abundance: -

CDR3aa: CSAPRAEAFF
CDR3nt: TGCAGTGCTCCGAGGGCTGAAGCTTTCTTT
j_gene: TRBJ1-1
v_gene: TRBV20-1
d_gene: -
abundance: -

CDR3aa: CASSLGLAGVSDTQYF
CDR3nt: TGCGCCAGCAGCTTGGGACTAGCGGGAGTGTCAGATACGCAGTATTTT
j_gene: TRBJ2-3
v_gene: TRBV5-1
d_gene: TRBD2
abundance: many

CDR3aa: CAGGTRDTGELFF
CDR3nt: TGTGCCGGGGGGACTAGAGACACCGGGGAGCTGTTTTTT
j_gene: TRBJ2-2
v_gene: TRBV2
d_gene: TRBD2
abundance: many

CDR3aa: CASSFGSSNEQFF
CDR3nt: TGTGCCAGCAGTTTCGGTAGTAGCAATGAGCAGTTCTTC
j_gene: TRBJ2-1
v_gene: TRBV10-3
d_gene: -
abundance: -

CDR3aa: CASSPGLGSGYTF
CDR3nt: TGTGCCAGCAGCCCAGGGCTGGGATCTGGCTACACCTTC
j_gene: TRBJ1-2
v_gene: TRBV7-3
d_gene: -
abundance: -

CDR3aa: CASSLEGAGRDTQYF
CDR3nt: TGCGCCAGCAGCTTGGAGGGAGCGGGACGTGATACGCAGTATTTT
j_gene: TRBJ2-3
v_gene: TRBV5-1
d_gene: TRBD2
abundance: many

CDR3aa: CATATPYRSEQYF
CDR3nt: TGTGCCACCGCGACCCCATACCGCTCCGAGCAGTACTTC
j_gene: TRBJ2-7
v_gene: TRBV19
d_gene: -
abundance: many

CDR3aa: CASSNPSTDTQYF
CDR3nt: TGTGCCAGCAGCAACCCTAGCACAGATACGCAGTATTTT
j_gene: TRBJ2-3
v_gene: TRBV7-2
d_gene: -
abundance: once

CDR3aa: CAWSKGGAGNQPQHF
CDR3nt: TGTGCCTGGAGTAAAGGGGGCGCGGGCAATCAGCCCCAGCATTTT
j_gene: TRBJ1-5
v_gene: TRBV30
d_gene: TRBD1
abundance: -

CDR3aa: CASSRRQANSPLHF
CDR3nt: TGTGCCAGCAGCCGCAGACAGGCCAATTCACCCCTCCACTTT
j_gene: TRBJ1-6
v_gene: TRBV5-8
d_gene: -
abundance: many

CDR3aa: CASSISPYEQYF
CDR3nt: TGCGCCAGCAGCATTAGCCCCTACGAGCAGTACTTC
j_gene: TRBJ2-7
v_gene: TRBV5-1
d_gene: -
abundance: many

CDR3aa: CASSLARKETQYF
CDR3nt: TGCGCCAGCAGCTTGGCTCGGAAAGAGACCCAGTACTTC
j_gene: TRBJ2-5
v_gene: TRBV5-1
d_gene: -
abundance: -

CDR3aa: CATKGKGGNTGELFF
CDR3nt: TGTGCCACCAAGGGGAAAGGAGGGAACACCGGGGAGCTGTTTTTT
j_gene: TRBJ2-2
v_gene: TRBV24-1
d_gene: -
abundance: few

CDR3aa: CASNGDYANEQFF
CDR3nt: TGTGCCAGTAATGGAGACTACGCTAATGAGCAGTTCTTC
j_gene: TRBJ2-1
v_gene: TRBV19
d_gene: -
abundance: -

CDR3aa: CASSPRDSGSDTQYF
CDR3nt: TGTGCCAGCAGCCCCCGGGACAGCGGATCAGATACGCAGTATTTT
j_gene: TRBJ2-3
v_gene: TRBV9
d_gene: TRBD1
abundance: once

CDR3aa: CASSPLEDRANTEAFF
CDR3nt: TGTGCCAGCAGCCCCCTAGAGGACAGGGCGAACACTGAAGCTTTCTTT
j_gene: TRBJ1-1
v_gene: TRBV6-2/TRBV6-3
d_gene: TRBD1
abundance: few

CDR3aa: CATSSRQGENSPLHF
CDR3nt: TGTGCCACCAGCAGCAGACAGGGCGAGAATTCACCCCTCCACTTT
j_gene: TRBJ1-6
v_gene: TRBV15
d_gene: TRBD1
abundance: many

CDR3aa: CASSRTLAGGLNEQFF
CDR3nt: TGCGCCAGCAGCCGCACTCTAGCGGGGGGTCTCAATGAGCAGTTCTTC
j_gene: TRBJ2-1
v_gene: TRBV5-1
d_gene: TRBD2
abundance: -

CDR3aa: CSVASGRFEQFF
CDR3nt: TGCAGCGTTGCTAGCGGGAGGTTTGAGCAGTTCTTC
j_gene: TRBJ2-1
v_gene: TRBV29-1
d_gene: TRBD2
abundance: -